This T cell receptor beta chain was recovered during a study of siplizumab effects on memory and regulatory T cells. Study findings and constraints: Memory cells seemed less diverse than naive T cells, which also seemed major contributors to the alloresponse. Treatment with siplizumab left mappable alloreactive CD4+ clones averaging roughly 69% Treg-derived, compared with around 26% in controls.

Worth noting for this clone: Its antigen is currently unknown.

V shed 9 bases and J shed 0 bases, with 11 bases lying between them. The germline CDR1 and CDR2 sequences are SEHNR and FQNEAQ (reference sequence). This CDR3 is built from 13 residues. Generated by immunoSEQ multiplex PCR, the TCRdb table keeps only in-frame clones and is missing some. Among roughly 100,000 clones listed, 93% were seen once. The TCR originated in a human donor in good health. The chain has TRBV7-9 and TRBJ1-1; tentative D call: TRBD1 (5 bases). The sample was Tregs sorted from blood. In DNA form, the CDR3 reads TGTGCCAGGACAGCTATAATGAACACTGAAGCTTTCTTT. Encoded protein: CARTAIMNTEAFF.